The table lists the clone carrying this T cell receptor beta chain with a few counts. Antigen specificity is unknown. The record originates from a study of identical twins. TCRdb independently ran MiXCR on the 5' RACE reads; one entry per CDR3 protein. The table includes 1.5 million to 2 million distinct CDR3 sequences, roughly 35% detected once. Every donor was a healthy Caucasian. General observations from the study: Not following the same donors, the study drew its conclusions from cross-sectional statistical analysis.

The CDR3 runs to 15 residues. Germline assignment: CDR1 MNHEY and CDR2 SVGEGT. With 2 bases clipped from V and 3 bases from J, the junction kept 2 bases outside the gene matches. The TCR sequence derives from a newborn girl in good health. Material: cord blood. The V call is TRBV6-2 or TRBV6-3, the J call TRBJ2-1, with TRBD2 matching over 9 bases. The CDR3 DNA follows: TGTGCCAGCAGTTACCTAGCGGGGATCTACAATGAGCAGTTCTTC. Protein sequence: CASSYLAGIYNEQFF.